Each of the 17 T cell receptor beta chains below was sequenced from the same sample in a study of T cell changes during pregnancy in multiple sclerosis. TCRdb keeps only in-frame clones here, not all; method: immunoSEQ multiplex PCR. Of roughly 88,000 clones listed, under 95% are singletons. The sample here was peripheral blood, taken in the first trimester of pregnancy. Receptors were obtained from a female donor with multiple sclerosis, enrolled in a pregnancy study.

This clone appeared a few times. The CDR3 coding sequence is TGTGCCAGCAGCACCTACTCGACAGGGGGCAAGGGCTACACCTTC. Its translation is CASSTYSTGGKGYTF. V usage is TRBV9 and J usage is TRBJ1-2; 10 positions agree with TRBD1. The V segment lost 4 bases and the J segment 8 bases; nucleotides outside the gene matches: 11. Germline V lookup: CDR1 SGDLS, CDR2 YYNGEE. The CDR3 contains 15 residues. The full variable domain, completed using reference TRBV9 and TRBJ1-2, is DSGVTQTPKHLITATGQRVTLRCSPRSGDLSVYWYQQSLDQGLQFLIQYYNGEERAKGNILERFSAQQFPDLHSELNLSSLELGDSALYFCASSTYSTGGKGYTFGSGTRLTVV.

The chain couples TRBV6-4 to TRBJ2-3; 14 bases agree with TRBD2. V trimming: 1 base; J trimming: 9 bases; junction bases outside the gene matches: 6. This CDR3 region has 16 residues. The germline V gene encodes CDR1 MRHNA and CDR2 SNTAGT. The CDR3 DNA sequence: TGTGCCAGCAGTGACTTGGGGACTAGCGGGAGAGGCACGCAGTATTTT. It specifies CASSDLGTSGRGTQYF.

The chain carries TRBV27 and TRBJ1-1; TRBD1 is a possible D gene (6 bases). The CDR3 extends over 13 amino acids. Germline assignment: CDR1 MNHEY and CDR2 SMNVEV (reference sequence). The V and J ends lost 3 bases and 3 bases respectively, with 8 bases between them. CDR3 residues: CASSFQGHTEAFF. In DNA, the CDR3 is TGTGCCAGCAGTTTCCAGGGGCACACTGAAGCTTTCTTT.

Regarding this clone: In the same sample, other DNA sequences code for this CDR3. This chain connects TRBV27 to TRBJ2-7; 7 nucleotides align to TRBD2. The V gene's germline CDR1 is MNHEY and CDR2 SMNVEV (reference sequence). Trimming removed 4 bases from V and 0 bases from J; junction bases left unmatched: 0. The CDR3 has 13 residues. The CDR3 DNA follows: TGTGCCAGCAGTTGGGGGGGCTCCTACGAGCAGTACTTC. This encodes CASSWGGSYEQYF.

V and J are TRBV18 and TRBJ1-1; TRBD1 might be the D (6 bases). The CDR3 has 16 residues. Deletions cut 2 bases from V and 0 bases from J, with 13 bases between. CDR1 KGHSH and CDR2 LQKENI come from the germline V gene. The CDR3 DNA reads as TGTGCCAGCTCACCATTTGAGGGGGTAATGAACACTGAAGCTTTCTTT. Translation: CASSPFEGVMNTEAFF.

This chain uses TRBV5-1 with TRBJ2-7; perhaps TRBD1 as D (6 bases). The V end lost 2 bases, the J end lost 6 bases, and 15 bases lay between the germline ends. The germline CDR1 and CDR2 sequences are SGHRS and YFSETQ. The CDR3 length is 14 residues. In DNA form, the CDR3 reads TGCGCCAGCAGCTTCCAGGGGAACACCCTCGAGCAGTACTTC. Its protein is CASSFQGNTLEQYF.

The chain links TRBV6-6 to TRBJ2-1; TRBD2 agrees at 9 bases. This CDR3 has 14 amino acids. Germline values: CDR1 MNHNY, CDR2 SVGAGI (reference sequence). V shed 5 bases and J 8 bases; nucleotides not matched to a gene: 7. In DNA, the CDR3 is TGTGCCAGCAGTCGTTTAGCGGGAGAAGATGAGCAGTTCTTC. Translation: CASSRLAGEDEQFF.

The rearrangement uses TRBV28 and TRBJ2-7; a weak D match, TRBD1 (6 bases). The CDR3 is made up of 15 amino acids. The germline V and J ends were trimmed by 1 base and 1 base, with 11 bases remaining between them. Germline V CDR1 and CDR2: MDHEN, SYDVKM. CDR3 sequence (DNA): TGTGCCAGCAGTTTATTAAGGCAGGGGTCCTACGAGCAGTACTTC. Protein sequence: CASSLLRQGSYEQYF. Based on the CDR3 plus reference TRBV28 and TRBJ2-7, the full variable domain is DVKVTQSSRYLVKRTGEKVFLECVQDMDHENMFWYRQDPGLGLRLIYFSYDVKMKEKGDIPEGYSVSREKKERFSLILESASTNQTSMYLCASSLLRQGSYEQYFGPGTRLTVT.

Written as DNA, the CDR3 is TGTGCCAGTAGACTTACCCCTTTCCCTAATCAGCCCCAGCATTTT. Its translation: CASRLTPFPNQPQHF. The genes are TRBV19 and TRBJ1-5; D unresolved. The CDR3 has 15 residues. Trimming took off 6 bases at V and 4 bases at J, with 16 bases between the two ends. Germline assignment: CDR1 LNHDA and CDR2 SQIVND (reference sequence).

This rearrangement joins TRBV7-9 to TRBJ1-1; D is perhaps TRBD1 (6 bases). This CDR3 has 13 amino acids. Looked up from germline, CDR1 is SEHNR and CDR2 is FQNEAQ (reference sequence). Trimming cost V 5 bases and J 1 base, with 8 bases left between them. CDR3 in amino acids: CASSRTANTEAFF. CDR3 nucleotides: TGTGCCAGCAGCCGGACAGCGAACACTGAAGCTTTCTTT.

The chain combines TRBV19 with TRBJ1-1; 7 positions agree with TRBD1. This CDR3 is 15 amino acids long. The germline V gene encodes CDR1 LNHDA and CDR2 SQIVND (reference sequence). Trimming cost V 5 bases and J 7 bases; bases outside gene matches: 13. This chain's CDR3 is CASSSNRGQGDEAFF. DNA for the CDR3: TGTGCCAGTAGTTCAAACAGGGGCCAAGGGGATGAAGCTTTCTTT. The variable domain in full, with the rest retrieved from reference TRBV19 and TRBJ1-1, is DGGITQSPKYLFRKEGQNVTLSCEQNLNHDAMYWYRQDPGQGLRLIYYSQIVNDFQKGDIAEGYSVSREKKESFPLTVTSAQKNPTAFYLCASSSNRGQGDEAFFGQGTRLTVV.

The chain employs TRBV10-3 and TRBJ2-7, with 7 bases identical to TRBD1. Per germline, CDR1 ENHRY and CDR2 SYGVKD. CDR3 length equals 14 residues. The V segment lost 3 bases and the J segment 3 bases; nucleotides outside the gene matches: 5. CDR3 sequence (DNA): TGTGCCATCAGTGAAGAGGGGGCAAACTACGAGCAGTACTTC. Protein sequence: CAISEEGANYEQYF.

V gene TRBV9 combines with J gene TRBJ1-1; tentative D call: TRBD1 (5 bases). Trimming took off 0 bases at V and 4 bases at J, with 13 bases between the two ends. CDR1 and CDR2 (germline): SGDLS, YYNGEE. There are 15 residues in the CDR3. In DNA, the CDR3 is TGTGCCAGCAGCGTAGTTAGTAGGGGCGGCACTGAAGCTTTCTTT. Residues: CASSVVSRGGTEAFF.

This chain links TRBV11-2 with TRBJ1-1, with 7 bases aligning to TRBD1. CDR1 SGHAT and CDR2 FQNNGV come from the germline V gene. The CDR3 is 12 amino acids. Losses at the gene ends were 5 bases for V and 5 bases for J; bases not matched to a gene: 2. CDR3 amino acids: CASSVQGTEAFF. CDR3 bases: TGTGCCAGCAGCGTACAGGGGACTGAAGCTTTCTTT.

CDR3 amino acids: CASSGGTSGSFEQYF. In DNA, the CDR3 is TGTGCCAGCAGCGGTGGGACTAGCGGGAGCTTTGAGCAGTACTTC. The rearrangement links TRBV9 to TRBJ2-7; TRBD2 matches at 14 bases. Trimming took 3 bases from V and 7 from J; bases not matched to a gene: 6. The CDR3 consists of 15 residues. Per germline, CDR1 SGDLS and CDR2 YYNGEE.

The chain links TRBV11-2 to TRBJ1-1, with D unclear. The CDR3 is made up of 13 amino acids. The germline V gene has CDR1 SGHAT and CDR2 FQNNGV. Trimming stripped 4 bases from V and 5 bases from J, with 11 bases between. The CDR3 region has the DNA TGTGCCAGCAGCTCCGGGTCGCGGACTGAAGCTTTCTTT. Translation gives CASSSGSRTEAFF.

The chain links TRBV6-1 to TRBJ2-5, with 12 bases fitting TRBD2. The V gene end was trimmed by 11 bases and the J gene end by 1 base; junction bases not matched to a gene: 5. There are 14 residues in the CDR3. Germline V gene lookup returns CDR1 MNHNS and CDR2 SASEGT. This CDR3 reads CASGLAGTQETQYF. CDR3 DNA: TGTGCCTCAGGACTAGCGGGAACCCAAGAGACCCAGTACTTC.